One and the same sample provided the 7 T cell receptor beta chains below, sequenced in a study of T cell changes during pregnancy in multiple sclerosis. Clones were sequenced by immunoSEQ multiplex PCR, and TCRdb holds only the in-frame ones, with some missing. This table has 35,000 to 45,000 clones, 90% appearing once. The starting material was peripheral blood, obtained in the third trimester of pregnancy. The receptors were gathered from a female donor in good health, enrolled as a control in a pregnancy study.

The chain employs TRBV27 and TRBJ2-7; D unclear. The CDR3 covers 13 residues. The V gene's germline CDR1 is MNHEY and CDR2 SMNVEV (reference sequence). With 6 bases removed from V and 4 bases from J, the gap between germline ends came to 13 bases. The CDR3 DNA sequence: TGTGCCAGCAGCCGGAGTGGCCCTTACGAGCAGTACTTC. It yields the protein CASSRSGPYEQYF.

The V gene is TRBV5-1, the J gene TRBJ2-1; TRBD2 agrees at 10 bases. After removal of 4 bases from V and 9 bases from J, the junction contained 16 bases not matched to a gene. The CDR3 runs to 17 residues. Germline CDR1 SGHRS, CDR2 YFSETQ. DNA for the CDR3: TGCGCCAGCAGCCCAGGGTCGAGGCTAGCGGGAGCTGGTGAGCAGTTCTTC. This gives the protein CASSPGSRLAGAGEQFF.

The chain links TRBV7-3 to TRBJ1-2, with 8 bases identical to TRBD1. Germline loops: CDR1 SGHTA, CDR2 FQGTGA. The CDR3 extends over 13 amino acids. J was trimmed by 8 bases and V by 5 bases; bases with no gene match: 7. CDR3 sequence: CASSRGQGSGYTF. The DNA for the CDR3 is TGTGCCAGCAGCCGTGGACAGGGTTCCGGCTACACCTTC.

The chain is built from TRBV19 and TRBJ2-7; 9 bases are a match to TRBD1. This CDR3 contains 17 residues. Per the germline V gene, CDR1 is LNHDA and CDR2 is SQIVND (reference sequence). The V segment lost 6 bases and the J segment 0 bases; nucleotides outside the gene matches: 12. The CDR3 protein is CASRGLNRDRDSYEQYF. CDR3 nucleotides: TGTGCCAGTAGGGGACTTAACCGGGACAGGGACTCCTACGAGCAGTACTTC.

V gene TRBV9 combines with J gene TRBJ2-3; 10 nucleotides align to TRBD2. Losses at the gene ends were 3 bases for V and 0 bases for J; bases not matched to a gene: 4. In germline, CDR1 is SGDLS, CDR2 YYNGEE. The CDR3 contains 16 residues. The CDR3 bases are TGTGCCAGCAGCGGACCTAGCGGGAGTAGCACAGATACGCAGTATTTT. This translates into CASSGPSGSSTDTQYF.

V is TRBV25-1 and J is TRBJ1-4, with D perhaps matching TRBD1 (6 bases). Trimming shortened V by 6 bases and J by 4 bases, and 15 bases separated the two germline ends. Per the germline V gene, CDR1 is MGHDK and CDR2 is SYGVNS. CDR3 length: 15 residues. For the CDR3, the DNA is TGTGCCAGCAGCCCCCGGCCCAGGGGTAATGAAAAACTGTTTTTT. Translating gives CASSPRPRGNEKLFF.

The chain links TRBV9 to TRBJ2-5, with TRBD2 matching over 11 bases. V shed 0 bases, J shed 2 bases, and the junction held 6 bases outside the gene matches. This CDR3 comprises 17 residues. CDR1 SGDLS and CDR2 YYNGEE come from the germline V gene. DNA of the CDR3: TGTGCCAGCAGCGTAGAGGTAACTAGCGGGGGACAAGAGACCCAGTACTTC. This sequence encodes CASSVEVTSGGQETQYF.